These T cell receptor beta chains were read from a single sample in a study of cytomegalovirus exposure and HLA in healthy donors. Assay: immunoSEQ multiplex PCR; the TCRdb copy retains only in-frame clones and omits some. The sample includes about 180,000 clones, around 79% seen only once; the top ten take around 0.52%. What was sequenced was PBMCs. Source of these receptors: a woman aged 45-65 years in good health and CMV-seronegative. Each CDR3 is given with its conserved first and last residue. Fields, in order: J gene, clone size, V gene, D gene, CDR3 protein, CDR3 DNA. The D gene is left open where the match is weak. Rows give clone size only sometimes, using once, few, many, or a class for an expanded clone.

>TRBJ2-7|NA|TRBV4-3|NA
CASSQAWAGSYEQYF
TGCGCCAGCAGCCAAGCATGGGCGGGGTCCTACGAGCAGTACTTC
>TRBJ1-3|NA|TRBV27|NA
CASSDWGAGNTIYF
TGTGCCAGCAGTGATTGGGGGGCTGGAAACACCATATATTTT
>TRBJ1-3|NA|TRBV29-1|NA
CSVPDSGNTIYF
TGCAGCGTACCCGACAGCGGAAACACCATATATTTT
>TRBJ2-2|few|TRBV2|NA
CASSVLGGPDTGELFF
TGTGCCAGCAGTGTCCTGGGGGGGCCGGACACCGGGGAGCTGTTTTTT
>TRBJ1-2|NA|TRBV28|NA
CASSFVGANTNYGYTF
TGTGCCAGCAGTTTTGTAGGGGCGAACACTAACTATGGCTACACCTTC
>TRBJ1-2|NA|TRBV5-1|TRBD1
CASTPGQGPGYTF
TGCGCCAGCACCCCGGGACAGGGACCGGGCTACACCTTC
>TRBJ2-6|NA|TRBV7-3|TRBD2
CASSLIAGAGANVLTF
TGTGCCAGCAGCTTAATCGCGGGGGCTGGGGCCAACGTCCTGACTTTC
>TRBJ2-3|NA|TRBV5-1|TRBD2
CASSAISGRADTQYF
TGCGCCAGCAGCGCCATTAGCGGGAGGGCAGATACGCAGTATTTT
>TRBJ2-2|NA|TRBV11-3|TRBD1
CASSQRTGSNTGELFF
TGTGCCAGCAGCCAGCGGACAGGTTCGAACACCGGGGAGCTGTTTTTT
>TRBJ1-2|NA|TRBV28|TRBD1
CASSFGQGAVYGYTF
TGTGCCAGCAGTTTCGGACAGGGGGCAGTCTATGGCTACACCTTC
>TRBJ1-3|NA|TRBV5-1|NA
CASSTGGAGNTIYF
TGCGCCAGCAGCACCGGGGGGGCTGGAAACACCATATATTTT
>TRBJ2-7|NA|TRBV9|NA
CASSRGSGGDYEQYF
TGTGCCAGCAGCAGGGGTTCGGGGGGCGACTACGAGCAGTACTTC
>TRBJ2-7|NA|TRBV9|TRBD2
CASSVTSGIGPGEQYF
TGTGCCAGCAGCGTGACTAGCGGAATCGGCCCGGGCGAGCAGTACTTC
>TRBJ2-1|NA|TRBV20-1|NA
CSARLDEQFF
TGCAGTGCCAGGCTGGATGAGCAGTTCTTC
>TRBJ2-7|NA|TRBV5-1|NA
CASSLAIGWGYEQYF
TGCGCCAGCAGCTTGGCCATTGGGTGGGGCTACGAGCAGTACTTC
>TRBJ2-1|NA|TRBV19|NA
CASSMSSPAEQFF
TGTGCCAGTAGTATGAGCTCTCCCGCTGAGCAGTTCTTC
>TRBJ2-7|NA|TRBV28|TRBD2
CASNLSGGVPYEQYF
TGTGCCAGCAATCTTAGCGGGGGGGTCCCCTACGAGCAGTACTTC
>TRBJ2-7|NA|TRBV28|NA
CASRGRSYEQYF
TGTGCCAGCAGGGGGCGGAGCTACGAGCAGTACTTC
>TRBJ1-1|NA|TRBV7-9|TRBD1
CASSTPRQGGTEAFF
TGTGCCAGCAGCACCCCCCGACAGGGTGGCACTGAAGCTTTCTTT
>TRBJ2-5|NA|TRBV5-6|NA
CASSLQGGSQYF
TGTGCCAGCAGCTTACAGGGCGGGTCCCAGTACTTC
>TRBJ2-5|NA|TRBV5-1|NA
CASSKQAFQETQYF
TGCGCCAGCAGCAAACAGGCATTCCAAGAGACCCAGTACTTC
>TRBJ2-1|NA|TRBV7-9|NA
CASSLAGGVNEQFF
TGTGCCAGCAGCTTAGCTGGCGGGGTCAATGAGCAGTTCTTC
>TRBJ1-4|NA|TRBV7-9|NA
CASSLGGQINEKLFF
TGTGCCAGCAGCTTAGGAGGACAGATTAATGAAAAACTGTTTTTT
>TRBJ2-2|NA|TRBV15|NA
CATALGGANTGELFF
TGTGCCACCGCCCTGGGAGGAGCGAACACCGGGGAGCTGTTTTTT
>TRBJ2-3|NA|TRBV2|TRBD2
CARGAGGTDTQYF
TGTGCCAGGGGAGCGGGGGGCACAGATACGCAGTATTTT
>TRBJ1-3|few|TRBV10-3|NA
CATHRDGNTIYF
TGTGCCACACACAGGGATGGAAACACCATATATTTT
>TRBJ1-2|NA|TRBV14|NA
CASSQHDSYGYTF
TGTGCCAGCAGCCAGCACGACAGCTATGGCTACACCTTC
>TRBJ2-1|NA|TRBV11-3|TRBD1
CASSSTGTGGSEQFF
TGTGCCAGCAGCTCAACTGGGACAGGGGGCAGTGAGCAGTTCTTC
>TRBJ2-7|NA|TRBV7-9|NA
CASSAPTFLYEQYF
TGTGCCAGCAGCGCCCCGACATTTCTCTACGAGCAGTACTTC
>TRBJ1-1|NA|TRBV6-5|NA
CASSQTMNTEAFF
TGTGCCAGCAGTCAAACAATGAACACTGAAGCTTTCTTT
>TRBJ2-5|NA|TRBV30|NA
CAWSRQVGETQYF
TGTGCCTGGAGTCGGCAGGTGGGAGAGACCCAGTACTTC
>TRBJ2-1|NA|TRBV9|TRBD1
CASSVGQANYRSEQFF
TGTGCCAGCAGCGTCGGACAGGCCAACTACAGGAGTGAGCAGTTCTTC
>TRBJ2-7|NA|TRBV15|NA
CATSRDMVSDYEQYF
TGTGCCACCAGCAGAGATATGGTGTCAGACTACGAGCAGTACTTC
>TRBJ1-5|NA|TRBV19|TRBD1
CASSTQGAGSLQPQHF
TGTGCCAGTAGCACCCAGGGGGCAGGGTCGTTGCAGCCCCAGCATTTT
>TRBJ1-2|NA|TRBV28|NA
CASSLRGGWGARGYTF
TGTGCCAGCAGTTTGCGGGGAGGGTGGGGGGCGCGTGGCTACACCTTC
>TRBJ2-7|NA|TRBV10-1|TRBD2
CASSELAGVSEQYF
TGCGCCAGCAGTGAACTAGCGGGAGTGTCCGAGCAGTACTTC
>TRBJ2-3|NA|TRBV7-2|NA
CASSPLGQPGTQYF
TGTGCCAGCAGCCCGCTTGGGCAACCCGGTACGCAGTATTTT
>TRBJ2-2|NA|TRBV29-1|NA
CSATGQGRSGELFF
TGCAGCGCCACGGGTCAGGGAAGGTCCGGGGAGCTGTTTTTT
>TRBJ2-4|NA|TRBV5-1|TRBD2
CASSLGLAENIQYF
TGCGCCAGCAGCTTAGGACTAGCGGAAAACATTCAGTACTTC
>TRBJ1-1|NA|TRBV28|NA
CASSRLLREAFF
TGTGCCAGCAGCCGCCTGCTCCGGGAGGCTTTCTTT